This T cell receptor beta chain originates from a study of T cells in Graves' hyperthyroidism and ophthalmopathy. TCR beta CDR3 regions were amplified from RNA transcripts. The HTBI primer set drove a first-round RT-PCR of the TCR CDR3. TCRdb fed the multiplex PCR reads into MiXCR, producing one record per CDR3 protein. The sample holds a few hundred thousand distinct CDR3 sequences; roughly 13% are singletons and the top ten take almost 6%. Trimming shortened V by 8 bases and J by 2 bases, and 10 bases separated the two germline ends. Germline values: CDR1 LNHDA, CDR2 SQIVND (reference sequence). The CDR3 loop spans 14 amino acids.

Material: blood. This TCR derives from a woman aged 25 to 39 with Graves' hyperthyroidism that later progressed to Graves' ophthalmopathy. V usage is TRBV19 and J usage is TRBJ1-6; the D is unclear. The CDR3 is CASSGTPYNSPLHF. The CDR3 DNA sequence: TGTGCCAGTTCTGGCACCCCCTATAATTCACCCCTCCACTTT.